This T cell receptor beta chain derives from a study of blood T cell repertoires in COVID-19. Overall study context: Nucleic acid was either cDNA or gDNA, and it came from T cells, B-cell-depleted T cells, or PBMCs.

Living in 25 or so US areas, the participants were between about 18 and 100 years of age. Clinical history as reported by participants underpinned cohort assignment. Exposed study participants had met a COVID-19 case within 2 weeks before entry. Trimming cost V 2 bases and J 0 bases, with 18 bases left between them. The CDR3 sequence is 18 residues long. The V gene's germline CDR1 is SGHNT and CDR2 YYREEE (reference sequence). Sequencing used immunoSEQ multiplex PCR; TCRdb keeps in-frame clones, though not all of them. The table shows about 220,000 clones, with about 90% occurring only once. This clonotype was sampled from a man aged 30 to 39 who had been exposed to COVID-19. This chain joins TRBV5-4 and TRBJ2-4; D is possibly TRBD1 (5 bases). Sequenced sample: PBMCs or T cells enriched from blood (not recorded which). CDR3 protein: CASSFLGRAVVAKNIQYF. The CDR3 DNA is TGTGCCAGCAGCTTTCTGGGCAGGGCGGTCGTAGCCAAAAACATTCAGTACTTC.